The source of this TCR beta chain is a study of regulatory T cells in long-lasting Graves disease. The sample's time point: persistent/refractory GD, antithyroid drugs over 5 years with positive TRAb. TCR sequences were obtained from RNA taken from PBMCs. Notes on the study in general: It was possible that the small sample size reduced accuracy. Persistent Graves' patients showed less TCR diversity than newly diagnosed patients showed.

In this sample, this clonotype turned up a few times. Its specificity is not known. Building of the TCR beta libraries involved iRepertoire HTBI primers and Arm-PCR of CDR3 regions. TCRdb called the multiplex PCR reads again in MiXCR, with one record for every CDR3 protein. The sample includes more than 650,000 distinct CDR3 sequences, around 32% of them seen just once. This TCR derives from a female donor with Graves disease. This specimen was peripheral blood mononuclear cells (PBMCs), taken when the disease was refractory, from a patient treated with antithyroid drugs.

The CDR3 sequence: CSARDPQSRDRGLRAEAFF. The CDR3 DNA is TGCAGTGCTAGAGATCCCCAGAGTCGGGACAGGGGACTCAGGGCTGAAGCTTTCTTT. This rearrangement joins TRBV20-1 to TRBJ1-1; 10 bases are shared with TRBD1. The V gene's germline CDR1 is DFQATT and CDR2 SNEGSKA (reference sequence). With 0 bases clipped from V and 6 bases from J, the junction kept 19 bases outside the gene matches. The CDR3 length is 19 residues.